Below, 10 T cell receptor beta chains from the same sample are listed, as sequenced in a study of cytotoxic CD8 clonotypes in ibrutinib-treated CLL. Profiling relied on immunoSEQ multiplex PCR, and the TCRdb table lists in-frame clones only, not all of them. Of some 200,000 clones listed, roughly 65% were seen once; the top ten hold 5.5% to 6%. The starting material was PBMCs, obtained after 12 months of ibrutinib treatment. These receptors were obtained from a human donor with chronic lymphocytic leukemia.

V usage is TRBV27 and J usage is TRBJ2-1, with 7 bases that match TRBD2. V shed 6 bases, J shed 6 bases, and the junction held 14 bases outside the gene matches. The CDR3 sequence is 16 residues long. Germline CDR1 is MNHEY and CDR2 is SMNVEV (reference sequence). The CDR3 nucleotides read TGTGCCAGCAGCCCGGGGGACTATTCTCGGGTCAATGAGCAGTTCTTC. This codes for CASSPGDYSRVNEQFF.

The chain's CDR3 is CASRTYYGYTF. The CDR3 region has the DNA TGTGCCAGCAGGACCTACTATGGCTACACCTTC. The chain combines TRBV11-2 with TRBJ1-2; no firm D call. Germline CDR1 and CDR2: SGHAT and FQNNGV. Trimming took 6 bases from V and 3 from J, leaving 5 bases between them. CDR3 size: 11 residues. The whole variable domain, remainder taken from reference TRBV11-2 and TRBJ1-2, is EAGVAQSPRYKIIEKRQSVAFWCNPISGHATLYWYQQILGQGPKLLIQFQNNGVVDDSQLPKDRFSAERLKGVDSTLKIQPAKLEDSAVYLCASRTYYGYTFGSGTRLTVV.

This chain uses TRBV28 with TRBJ2-5; the D call may be TRBD1 or TRBD2 (9 bases each). In germline, CDR1 is MDHEN, CDR2 SYDVKM. V was cut by 6 bases and J by 1 base, with 27 bases left in between. This CDR3 has 19 residues. The CDR3 protein is CASSPSGTGLAGLQETQYF. DNA of the CDR3: TGTGCCAGCAGCCCGTCCGGGACAGGGCTAGCGGGGCTCCAAGAGACCCAGTACTTC.

CDR3 sequence reads: CASSQVGVTQETQYF. CDR3 DNA: TGTGCCAGCAGCCAAGTGGGAGTCACCCAGGAGACCCAGTACTTC. This sequence joins TRBV4-2 and TRBJ2-5; D possibly corresponds to TRBD2 (5 bases). CDR3 length: 15 amino acids. Per germline, CDR1 LGHNA and CDR2 YNFKEQ. Trimming removed 1 base from V and 5 bases from J, with 14 bases in between.

V and J are TRBV9 and TRBJ1-3, with a possible D match to TRBD1 (5 bases). The germline V and J ends were trimmed by 0 bases and 2 bases, with 12 bases remaining between them. The length of the CDR3 is 16 residues. Germline CDR1 is SGDLS and CDR2 is YYNGEE. The CDR3 DNA is TGTGCCAGCAGCGTAGCTAGTAGCAGGGCTGGAAACACCATATATTTT. The encoded protein is CASSVASSRAGNTIYF.

The V and J genes are TRBV10-3 and TRBJ1-1; 8 bases are a match to TRBD1. Per the germline V gene, CDR1 is ENHRY and CDR2 is SYGVKD. There are 14 residues in the CDR3. V was pared by 5 bases and J by 3 bases, with 5 bases of the junction left unmatched. The CDR3 here is CAISNTGGDTEAFF. The CDR3 DNA sequence: TGTGCCATCAGTAACACAGGGGGTGACACTGAAGCTTTCTTT.

This clone was picked up one time. This chain joins TRBV5-6 and TRBJ2-2; D remains ambiguous. This CDR3 comprises 14 residues. Looked up from germline, CDR1 is SGHDT and CDR2 is YYEEEE. The V end was cut by 1 base, the J end by 6 bases, with 10 bases between. As DNA, the CDR3 is TGTGCCAGCAGCTTGATCGGCGGTGCCGGGGAGCTGTTTTTT. Translated: CASSLIGGAGELFF.

The V and J genes are TRBV7-8 and TRBJ1-5, with D tentatively TRBD1 (6 bases). Trimming stripped 5 bases from V and 2 bases from J, with 16 bases between. The CDR3 loop spans 16 amino acids. Looked up from germline, CDR1 is SGHVS and CDR2 is FQNEAQ. The CDR3 reads CASSAEQGRGNQPQHF. CDR3 DNA: TGTGCCAGCAGCGCTGAACAGGGAAGAGGCAATCAGCCCCAGCATTTT.

The chain carries TRBV18 and TRBJ2-7; D is unresolved. The CDR3 consists of 12 residues. Trimming took off 3 bases at V and 6 bases at J, with 9 bases between the two ends. In germline, CDR1 is KGHSH, CDR2 LQKENI. DNA of the CDR3: TGTGCCAGCTCACCCTCCCTGCCCGAGCAGTACTTC. Its protein is CASSPSLPEQYF.

The chain links TRBV30 to TRBJ2-1; 10 nucleotides agree with TRBD1. The trim removed 5 bases at V and 7 bases at J, leaving 8 bases unmatched. Germline V gene lookup returns CDR1 GTSNPN and CDR2 SVGIG (reference sequence). The CDR3 is made up of 14 amino acids. The CDR3 here is CAWDRGPRRNEQFF. The CDR3 coding sequence is TGTGCCTGGGACAGGGGGCCCCGCCGGAATGAGCAGTTCTTC.